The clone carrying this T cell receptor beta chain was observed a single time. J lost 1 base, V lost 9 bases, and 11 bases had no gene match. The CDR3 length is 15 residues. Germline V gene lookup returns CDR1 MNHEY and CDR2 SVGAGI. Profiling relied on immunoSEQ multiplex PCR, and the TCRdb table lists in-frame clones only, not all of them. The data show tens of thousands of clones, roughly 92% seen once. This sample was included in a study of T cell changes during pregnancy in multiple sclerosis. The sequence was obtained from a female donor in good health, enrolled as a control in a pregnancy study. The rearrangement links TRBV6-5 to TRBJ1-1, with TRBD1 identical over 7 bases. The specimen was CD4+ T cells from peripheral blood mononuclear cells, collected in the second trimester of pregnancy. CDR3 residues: CASKGLRTGNTEAFF. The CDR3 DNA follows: TGTGCCAGTAAAGGGTTGAGGACAGGGAACACTGAAGCTTTCTTT.